A selection of T cell receptor beta chains follows, all from one sample in a study of T cells in Graves' hyperthyroidism and ophthalmopathy. Each CDR3 protein gets one entry after TCRdb re-called the multiplex PCR reads with MiXCR. Found here are roughly 580,000 distinct CDR3 sequences, approximately 44% of them singletons; the top ten hold approximately 8.2%. Sequencing input: peripheral blood or thyroid tissue (not recorded which). The source of these receptors is a woman aged 18-29 years with Graves' hyperthyroidism. Both conserved end residues are part of each CDR3. Each record gives: V gene, J gene, CDR3 protein.

>TRBV4-3|TRBJ2-5
CASSQARTETQYF
>TRBV7-8|TRBJ1-2
CASSTGQGLGYGYTF
>TRBV7-9|TRBJ1-1
CASSVYRGATEAFF
>TRBV29-1|TRBJ2-7
CSVWSELYEQYF
>TRBV12-3/TRBV12-4|TRBJ2-2
CASSSWDLSGELFF
>TRBV15|TRBJ2-7
CATSTIPGQDAYEQYF
>TRBV5-1|TRBJ2-5
CASSFRLAGEETQYF
>TRBV9|TRBJ1-1
CASSDRDGNTEAFF
>TRBV2|TRBJ2-7
CASSETRIYEQYF
>TRBV29-1|TRBJ2-7
CSVAGGDTYEQYF
>TRBV20-1|TRBJ1-3
CSARGEIGNTIYF
>TRBV7-2|TRBJ2-5
CASSLAFKAAERETQYF
>TRBV9|TRBJ2-7
CASSSSGSVHEQYF
>TRBV9|TRBJ1-2
CASSSQTFPTDTNYGYTF